This T cell receptor (beta chain) was retrieved from a study of T-cell memory formation after mild COVID-19. In the study overall: Largely donor-specific TCR clusters were found. Notes on the study in general: Among clones contracting day 15 to 85, CD4/CD8 was balanced, whereas later expanders leaned CD4+.

TCRdb called the 5' RACE reads again in MiXCR, with one record for every CDR3 protein. Of 450,000 or so distinct CDR3 sequences listed, 20% to 25% are singletons. The CDR3 sequence is 13 residues long. Germline CDR1 SGHRS, CDR2 YFSETQ. With V trimmed by 4 bases and J by 7 bases, 5 bases remained unmatched. This clonotype came up a few times. The antigen is not known. The sequencing input was PBMCs or a T cell subset sorted from them (not recorded which). This TCR was recovered from an adult woman who had mild COVID-19 (a few samples of this study predate the infection). Cell type and time point are not known. The V and J genes are TRBV5-1 and TRBJ2-1; 7 bases fit TRBD2. CDR3 sequence reads: CASSADGGNEQFF. CDR3 nucleotides: TGCGCCAGCAGCGCCGACGGGGGGAATGAGCAGTTCTTC. Looking up the rest from reference TRBV5-1 and TRBJ2-1 gives the full variable domain: KAGVTQTPRYLIKTRGQQVTLSCSPISGHRSVSWYQQTPGQGLQFLFEYFSETQRNKGNFPGRFSGRQFSNSRSEMNVSTLELGDSALYLCASSADGGNEQFFGPGTRLTVL.